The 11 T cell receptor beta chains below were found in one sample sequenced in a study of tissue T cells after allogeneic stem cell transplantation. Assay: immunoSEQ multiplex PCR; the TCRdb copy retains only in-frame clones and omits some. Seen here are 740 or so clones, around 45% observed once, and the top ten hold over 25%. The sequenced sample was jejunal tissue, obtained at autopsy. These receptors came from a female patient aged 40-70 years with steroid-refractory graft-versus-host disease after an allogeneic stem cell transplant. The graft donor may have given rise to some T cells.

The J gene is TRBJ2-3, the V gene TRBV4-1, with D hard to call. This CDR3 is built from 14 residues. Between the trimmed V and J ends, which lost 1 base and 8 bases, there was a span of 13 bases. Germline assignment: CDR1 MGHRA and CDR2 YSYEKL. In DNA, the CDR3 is TGCGCCAGCAGCCAAGGCAGCACACAGATTACGCAGTATTTT. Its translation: CASSQGSTQITQYF.

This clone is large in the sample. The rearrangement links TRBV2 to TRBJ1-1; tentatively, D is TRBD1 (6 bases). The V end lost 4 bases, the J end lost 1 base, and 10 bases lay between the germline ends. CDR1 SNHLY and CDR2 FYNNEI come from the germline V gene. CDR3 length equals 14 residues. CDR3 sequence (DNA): TGTGCCAGCAGTGTTGGCAGGGGGAACACTGAAGCTTTCTTT. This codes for CASSVGRGNTEAFF.

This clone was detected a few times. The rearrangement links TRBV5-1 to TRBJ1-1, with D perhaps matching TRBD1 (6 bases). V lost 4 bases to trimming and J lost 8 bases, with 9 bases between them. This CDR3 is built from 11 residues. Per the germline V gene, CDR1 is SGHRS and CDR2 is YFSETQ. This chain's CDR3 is CASSLDREAFF. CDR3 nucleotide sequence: TGCGCCAGCAGCCTAGACAGGGAAGCTTTCTTT.

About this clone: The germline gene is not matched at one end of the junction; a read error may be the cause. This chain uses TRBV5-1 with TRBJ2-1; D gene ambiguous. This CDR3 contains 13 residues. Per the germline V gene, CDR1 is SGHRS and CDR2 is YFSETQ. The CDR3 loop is CASSPQFGPVLVF. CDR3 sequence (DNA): TGCGCCAGCAGCCCTCAGTTCGGACCGGTATTGGTCTTC.

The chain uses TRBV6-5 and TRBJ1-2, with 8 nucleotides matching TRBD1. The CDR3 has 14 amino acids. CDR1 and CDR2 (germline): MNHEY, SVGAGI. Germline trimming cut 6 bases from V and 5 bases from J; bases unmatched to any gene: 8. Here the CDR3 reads CASRSRTGKYGYTF. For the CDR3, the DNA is TGTGCCAGCAGGTCTAGGACAGGGAAGTATGGCTACACCTTC.

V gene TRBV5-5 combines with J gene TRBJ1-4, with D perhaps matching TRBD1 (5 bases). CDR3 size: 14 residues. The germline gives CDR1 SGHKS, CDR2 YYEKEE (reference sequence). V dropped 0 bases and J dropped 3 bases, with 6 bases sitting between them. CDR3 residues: CASSLVGANEKLFF. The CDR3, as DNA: TGTGCCAGCAGCTTGGTAGGGGCTAATGAAAAACTGTTTTTT.

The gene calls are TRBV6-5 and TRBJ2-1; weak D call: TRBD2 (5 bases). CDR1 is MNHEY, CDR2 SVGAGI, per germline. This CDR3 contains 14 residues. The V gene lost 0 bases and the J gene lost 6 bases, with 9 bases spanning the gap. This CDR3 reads CASSYSRSGNEQFF. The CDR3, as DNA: TGTGCCAGCAGTTACTCGAGGAGCGGCAATGAGCAGTTCTTC.

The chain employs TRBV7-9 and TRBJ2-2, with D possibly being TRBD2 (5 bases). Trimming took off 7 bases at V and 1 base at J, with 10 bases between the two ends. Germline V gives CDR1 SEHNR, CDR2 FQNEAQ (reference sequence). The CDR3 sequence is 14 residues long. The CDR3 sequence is CASTSRGNTGELFF. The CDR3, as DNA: TGTGCCAGCACATCCCGGGGGAACACCGGGGAGCTGTTTTTT.

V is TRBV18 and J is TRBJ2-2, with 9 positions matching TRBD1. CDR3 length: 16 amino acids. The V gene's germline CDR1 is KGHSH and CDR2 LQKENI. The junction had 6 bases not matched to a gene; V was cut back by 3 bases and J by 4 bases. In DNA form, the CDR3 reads TGTGCCAGCTCACCCCTAGGGACAGGGTCCACCGGGGAGCTGTTTTTT. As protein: CASSPLGTGSTGELFF.

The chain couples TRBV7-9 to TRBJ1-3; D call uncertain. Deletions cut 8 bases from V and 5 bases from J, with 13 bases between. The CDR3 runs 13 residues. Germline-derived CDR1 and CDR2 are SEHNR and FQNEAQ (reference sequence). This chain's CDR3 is CASGIVHRNTIYF. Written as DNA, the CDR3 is TGTGCCAGCGGGATCGTCCATCGAAACACCATATATTTT.

CDR3 sequence: CASRRAGAYGYTF. CDR3 in DNA: TGTGCCAGCAGGCGGGCGGGGGCCTATGGCTACACCTTC. V is TRBV27 and J is TRBJ1-2, with D possibly being TRBD1 (6 bases). The germline CDR1 and CDR2 sequences are MNHEY and SMNVEV (reference sequence). This CDR3 is 13 amino acids long. Trimming took 6 bases from V and 4 from J, leaving 12 bases between them.